This passage covers 11 T cell receptor beta chains from one sample sequenced in a study of blood T cell repertoires in COVID-19. The data were produced by immunoSEQ multiplex PCR, yet TCRdb's version contains in-frame clones alone and is incomplete. The data hold about 210,000 clones, with about 90% observed a single time. The sequencing sample was made of peripheral blood. The receptors originated from a man in his thirties or forties with acute or convalescent COVID-19.

The J gene is TRBJ2-7, the V gene TRBV18; tentative D call: TRBD1 (5 bases). V dropped 1 base and J dropped 3 bases, with 10 bases sitting between them. Germline V gene lookup returns CDR1 KGHSH and CDR2 LQKENI. The CDR3 totals 14 residues. This chain's CDR3 is CASSPQGSLYEQYF. CDR3 nucleotides: TGTGCCAGCTCACCACAGGGGTCTCTCTACGAGCAGTACTTC.

The rearrangement joins TRBV30 to TRBJ2-7, with 10 bases lining up with TRBD1. The J segment lost 4 bases and the V segment lost 0 bases, leaving 6 bases of the junction unmatched. CDR3 length equals 15 residues. CDR1 and CDR2 (germline): GTSNPN, SVGIG (reference sequence). The CDR3 bases are TGTGCCTGGAGTGTTCGGACAGGGGGTCAGTACGAGCAGTACTTC. Its translation: CAWSVRTGGQYEQYF.

The rearrangement joins TRBV5-1 to TRBJ2-3; 8 nucleotides line up with TRBD1. The germline CDR1 and CDR2 sequences are SGHRS and YFSETQ. The CDR3 covers 17 residues. Trimming cost V 7 bases and J 4 bases; bases outside gene matches: 17. The CDR3 spells CASAPGTGLFWADTQYF. The CDR3 nucleotides read TGCGCCAGCGCTCCCGGGACAGGCCTCTTTTGGGCAGATACGCAGTATTTT.

The chain uses TRBV5-8 and TRBJ1-5; D gene ambiguous. Germline-derived CDR1 and CDR2 are SGHTS and YDEGEE. V was clipped by 6 bases and J by 4 bases, with 17 bases between them. The CDR3 loop spans 15 amino acids. The CDR3: CASTPGRVLNQPQHF. In nucleotides, the CDR3 is TGTGCCAGCACCCCCGGGCGGGTTCTTAATCAGCCCCAGCATTTT.

The chain has TRBV19 and TRBJ1-5, with a weak D call TRBD1 (5 bases). V was cut by 7 bases and J by 1 base, with 11 bases left in between. Per the germline V gene, CDR1 is LNHDA and CDR2 is SQIVND (reference sequence). The CDR3 is 14 residues long. Written as DNA, the CDR3 is TGTGCCAGTAAGACAGCGAGGAGCAATCAGCCCCAGCATTTT. Protein sequence: CASKTARSNQPQHF.

The chain has TRBV5-1 and TRBJ2-5, with no clear D. The germline V gene has CDR1 SGHRS and CDR2 YFSETQ. The V gene lost 1 base and the J gene lost 2 bases, with 12 bases spanning the gap. The CDR3 totals 15 residues. As DNA, the CDR3 is TGCGCCAGCAGCTTGACTCCCCATACTCAAGAGACCCAGTACTTC. This codes for CASSLTPHTQETQYF. The full variable domain, in which reference TRBV5-1 and TRBJ2-5 provide the parts outside the CDR3, is KAGVTQTPRYLIKTRGQQVTLSCSPISGHRSVSWYQQTPGQGLQFLFEYFSETQRNKGNFPGRFSGRQFSNSRSEMNVSTLELGDSALYLCASSLTPHTQETQYFGPGTRLLVL.

This clone came up a few times. This chain joins TRBV5-4 and TRBJ2-3, with 9 nucleotides matching TRBD2. The CDR3 is 16 residues long. Trimming took 2 bases from V and 1 from J; bases not matched to a gene: 5. Germline loops: CDR1 SGHNT, CDR2 YYREEE (reference sequence). CDR3 coding DNA: TGTGCCAGCAGCTTTGCGGGGGGGAGTGGCACAGATACGCAGTATTTT. Translating gives CASSFAGGSGTDTQYF.

The genes are TRBV5-1 and TRBJ1-4; possibly TRBD1 for D (6 bases). CDR1 is SGHRS and CDR2 is YFSETQ in the germline V gene. Trimming stripped 0 bases from V and 8 bases from J, with 23 bases between. This CDR3 comprises 18 residues. The CDR3 is CASSLVSGPGVRSEKLFF. In DNA, the CDR3 is TGCGCCAGCAGCTTGGTCTCCGGACCAGGGGTGAGGAGCGAAAAACTGTTTTTT.

The rearrangement joins TRBV7-8 to TRBJ1-5, with 9 nucleotides matching TRBD1. Per the germline V gene, CDR1 is SGHVS and CDR2 is FQNEAQ. J was trimmed by 0 bases and V by 2 bases; bases with no gene match: 8. This CDR3 region has 18 residues. CDR3 bases: TGTGCCAGCAGCTTAATGGGACAGGGAGGGTATAGCAATCAGCCCCAGCATTTT. Protein: CASSLMGQGGYSNQPQHF.

The chain joins TRBV5-1 to TRBJ2-3; a possible D gene is TRBD1 (7 bases). The germline V gene has CDR1 SGHRS and CDR2 YFSETQ. V shed 0 bases and J shed 5 bases, with 16 bases lying between them. This CDR3 comprises 16 residues. The CDR3 here is CASSLGGGRGVDTQYF. CDR3 coding DNA: TGCGCCAGCAGCTTGGGAGGAGGCAGGGGGGTAGATACGCAGTATTTT.

The genes are TRBV27 and TRBJ2-6; no firm D call. V was cut by 3 bases and J by 4 bases, with 4 bases left in between. The germline CDR1 and CDR2 sequences are MNHEY and SMNVEV (reference sequence). This CDR3 has 13 amino acids. The CDR3 loop reads CASSLRGANVLTF. The CDR3, as DNA: TGTGCCAGCAGTTTGCGCGGGGCCAACGTCCTGACTTTC.